The 12 T cell receptor beta chains in this list originate from one sample, sequenced in a study of control samples from healthy donors and cancer patients. The table came from immunoSEQ multiplex PCR; TCRdb's copy has only in-frame clones and leaves some out. The sample has roughly 160,000 clones; around 94% are singletons. Material: PBMCs. Source of these receptors: a man in his 60s with colorectal cancer.

The CDR3 here is CASSQKDYLVRETQYF. CDR3 DNA sequence: TGCGCCAGCAGTCAGAAGGACTATTTGGTTCGGGAGACCCAGTACTTC. This sequence joins TRBV23-1 and TRBJ2-5, with D tentatively TRBD2 (6 bases). TRBV23-1 is labeled an ORF, and its function is uncertain. V was shortened by 3 bases and J by 5 bases, with 19 bases between the two germline ends. This CDR3 contains 16 residues.

The J gene is TRBJ2-3, the V gene TRBV5-4, with TRBD2 identical over 11 bases. This CDR3 has 16 residues. Germline assignment: CDR1 SGHNT and CDR2 YYREEE (reference sequence). Trimming removed 0 bases from V and 5 bases from J; junction bases left unmatched: 5. The CDR3 DNA reads TGTGCCAGCAGCTTGGTTTTAGCGGGGGGGATAGATACGCAGTATTTT. The encoded protein is CASSLVLAGGIDTQYF.

This clone was seen only a few times. The chain joins TRBV19 to TRBJ1-1; no firm D call. The CDR3 loop spans 16 amino acids. The ends were cut back, 3 bases at V and 1 base at J, with 15 bases in the middle. Germline V gene data show CDR1 as LNHDA and CDR2 as SQIVND (reference sequence). DNA for the CDR3: TGTGCCAGTAGTATCGGTCGGCTTGGGGAGAACACTGAAGCTTTCTTT. Translated: CASSIGRLGENTEAFF.

The V call is TRBV19, the J call TRBJ1-1; TRBD1 agrees at 9 bases. Germline CDR1 reads LNHDA; CDR2 reads SQIVND (reference sequence). V was pared by 6 bases and J by 1 base, with 3 bases of the junction left unmatched. The CDR3 contains 14 residues. The CDR3 loop reads CASSPQGANTEAFF. In DNA form, the CDR3 reads TGTGCCAGTAGCCCACAGGGGGCGAACACTGAAGCTTTCTTT.

The rearrangement joins TRBV28 to TRBJ1-1; possible D gene TRBD1, 6 bases. The germline gives CDR1 MDHEN, CDR2 SYDVKM. This CDR3 is built from 14 residues. V gave up 5 bases and J gave up 2 bases, with 12 bases separating them. The CDR3 DNA reads as TGTGCCAGCAGTCCGGACAGAGCAAACACTGAAGCTTTCTTT. Protein product: CASSPDRANTEAFF.

The V call is TRBV21-1, the J call TRBJ1-4; TRBD1 is the table's D call and was not checked against the DNA. TRBV21-1 represents a pseudogene. The CDR3 is made up of 16 amino acids. CDR3 amino acids: CASSKAGSRGTEKLFF. The CDR3 region has the DNA TGTGCCAGCAGCAAAGCGGGAAGCAGGGGTACTGAAAAACTGTTTTTT.

This clone came up a few times. The genes are TRBV11-2 and TRBJ1-5; no clear D gene. V lost 5 bases and J 3 bases, leaving 14 bases between the germline ends. The CDR3 runs to 15 residues. In germline, CDR1 is SGHAT, CDR2 FQNNGV. CDR3 in DNA: TGTGCCAGCAGCCGAGGCGTACAGAACAATCAGCCCCAGCATTTT. Its protein is CASSRGVQNNQPQHF.

The V gene is TRBV25-1, the J gene TRBJ2-5, with D hard to call. The CDR3 has 13 amino acids. Looked up from germline, CDR1 is MGHDK and CDR2 is SYGVNS. Trimming removed 4 bases at V and 1 base at J, with 7 bases between. In DNA form, the CDR3 reads TGTGCCAGCAGTGTCCCGACCCAAGAGACCCAGTACTTC. It yields the protein CASSVPTQETQYF.

This rearrangement joins TRBV7-9 to TRBJ2-5; D is unclear. Trimming left V 1 base short and J 3 bases short, with 15 bases between. The CDR3 sequence is 16 residues long. Germline V gene lookup returns CDR1 SEHNR and CDR2 FQNEAQ (reference sequence). The CDR3 is CASSLDRHPGEETQYF. As DNA, the CDR3 is TGTGCCAGCAGCTTAGATAGGCATCCCGGAGAAGAGACCCAGTACTTC.

This chain connects TRBV21-1 to TRBJ2-7; TRBD1, as called in the table, went unchecked against the DNA. TRBV21-1 is a listed pseudogene. CDR3 length: 15 amino acids. The CDR3 sequence: CASSTRDRIVYEQYF. In nucleotides, the CDR3 is TGTGCCAGCAGCACCAGAGACAGGATTGTCTACGAGCAGTACTTC.

This sequence joins TRBV27 and TRBJ2-7; D could derive from TRBD1 or TRBD2 (6 bases each). The ends were cut back, 4 bases at V and 2 bases at J, with 12 bases in the middle. The CDR3 extends over 14 amino acids. Germline CDR1 and CDR2: MNHEY and SMNVEV (reference sequence). CDR3 nucleotide sequence: TGTGCCAGCAGTTGGGGGGCCACACCCTACGAGCAGTACTTC. It is translated as CASSWGATPYEQYF.

The rearrangement uses TRBV25-1 and TRBJ1-6; TRBD1 might be the D (5 bases). Trimming pared 7 bases from V and 5 bases from J, leaving 12 bases between. CDR3 size: 14 residues. CDR1 is MGHDK and CDR2 is SYGVNS in the germline V gene. CDR3 nucleotide sequence: TGTGCCAGCATTGGACACGGAGATAATTCACCCCTCCACTTT. This gives the protein CASIGHGDNSPLHF.